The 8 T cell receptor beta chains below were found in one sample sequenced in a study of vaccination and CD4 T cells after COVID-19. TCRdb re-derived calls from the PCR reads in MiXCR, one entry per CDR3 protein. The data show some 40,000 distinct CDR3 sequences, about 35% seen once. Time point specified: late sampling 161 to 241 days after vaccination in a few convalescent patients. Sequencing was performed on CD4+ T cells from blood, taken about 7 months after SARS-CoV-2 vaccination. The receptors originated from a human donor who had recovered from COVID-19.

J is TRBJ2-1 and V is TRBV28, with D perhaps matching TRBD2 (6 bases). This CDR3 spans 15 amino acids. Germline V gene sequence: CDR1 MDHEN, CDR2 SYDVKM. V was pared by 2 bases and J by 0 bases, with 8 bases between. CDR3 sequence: CASSLLANSYNEQFF. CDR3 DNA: TGTGCCAGCAGTTTACTAGCGAACTCCTACAATGAGCAGTTCTTC.

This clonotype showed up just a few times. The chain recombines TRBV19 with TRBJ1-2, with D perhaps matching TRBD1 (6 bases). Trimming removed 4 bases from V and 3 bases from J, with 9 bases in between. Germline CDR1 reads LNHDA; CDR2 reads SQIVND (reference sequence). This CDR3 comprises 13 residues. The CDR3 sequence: CASSRGQYYGYTF. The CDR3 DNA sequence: TGTGCCAGTAGTAGAGGACAGTACTATGGCTACACCTTC.

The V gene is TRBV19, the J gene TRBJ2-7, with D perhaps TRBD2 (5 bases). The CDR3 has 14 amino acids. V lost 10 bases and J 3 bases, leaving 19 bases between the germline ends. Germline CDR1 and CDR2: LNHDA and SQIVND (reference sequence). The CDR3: CATGDRGRDYEQYF. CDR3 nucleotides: TGTGCCACTGGGGATCGAGGTCGGGACTACGAGCAGTACTTC.

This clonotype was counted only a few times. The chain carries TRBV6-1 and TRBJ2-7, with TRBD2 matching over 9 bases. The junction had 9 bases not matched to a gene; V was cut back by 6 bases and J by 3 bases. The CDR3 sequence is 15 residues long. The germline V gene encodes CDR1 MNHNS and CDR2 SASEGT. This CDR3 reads CASRVGLAPSYEQYF. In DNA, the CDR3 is TGTGCCAGCAGGGTTGGACTAGCGCCGAGCTACGAGCAGTACTTC.

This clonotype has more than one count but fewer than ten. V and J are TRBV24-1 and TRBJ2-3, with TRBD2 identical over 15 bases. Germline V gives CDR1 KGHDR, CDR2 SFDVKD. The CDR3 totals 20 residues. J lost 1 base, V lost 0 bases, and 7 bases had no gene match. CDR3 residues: CATSDLPGTSGRSGTDTQYF. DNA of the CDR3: TGTGCCACCAGTGATTTGCCCGGGACTAGCGGGAGGTCAGGCACAGATACGCAGTATTTT.

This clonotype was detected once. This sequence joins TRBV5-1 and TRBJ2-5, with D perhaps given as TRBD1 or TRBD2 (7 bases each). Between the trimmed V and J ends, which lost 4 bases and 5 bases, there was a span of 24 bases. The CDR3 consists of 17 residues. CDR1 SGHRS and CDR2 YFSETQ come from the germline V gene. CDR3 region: CASSPVNLDREGETQYF. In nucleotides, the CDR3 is TGCGCCAGCAGCCCTGTGAACCTCGACAGGGAGGGGGAGACCCAGTACTTC.

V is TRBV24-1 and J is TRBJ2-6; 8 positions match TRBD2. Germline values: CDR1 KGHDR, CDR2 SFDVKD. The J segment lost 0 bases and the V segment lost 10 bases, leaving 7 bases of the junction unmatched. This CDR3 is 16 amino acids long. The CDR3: CATSRGGSSGANVLTF. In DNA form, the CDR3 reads TGTGCCACTAGTCGGGGGGGGAGCTCTGGGGCCAACGTCCTGACTTTC.

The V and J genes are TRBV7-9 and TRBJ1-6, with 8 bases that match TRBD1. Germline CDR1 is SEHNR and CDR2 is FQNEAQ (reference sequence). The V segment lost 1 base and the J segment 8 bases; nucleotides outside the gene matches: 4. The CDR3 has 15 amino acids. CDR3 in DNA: TGTGCCAGCAGCTTAGTGACAGGGGTAGATTCACCCCTCCACTTT. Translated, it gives CASSLVTGVDSPLHF.